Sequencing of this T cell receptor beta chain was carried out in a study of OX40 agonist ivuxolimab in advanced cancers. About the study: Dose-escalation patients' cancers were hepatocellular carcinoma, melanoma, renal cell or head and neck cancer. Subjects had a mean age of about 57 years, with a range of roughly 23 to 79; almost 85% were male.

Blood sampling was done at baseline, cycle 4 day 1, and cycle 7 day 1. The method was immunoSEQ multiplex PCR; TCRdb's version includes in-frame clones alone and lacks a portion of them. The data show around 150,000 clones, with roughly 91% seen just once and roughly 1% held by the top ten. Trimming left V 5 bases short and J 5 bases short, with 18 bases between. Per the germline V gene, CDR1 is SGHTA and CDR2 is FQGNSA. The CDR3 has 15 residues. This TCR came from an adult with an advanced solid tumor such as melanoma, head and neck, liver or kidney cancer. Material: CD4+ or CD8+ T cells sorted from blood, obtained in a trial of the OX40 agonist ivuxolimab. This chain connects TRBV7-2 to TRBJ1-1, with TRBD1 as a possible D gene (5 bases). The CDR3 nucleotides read TGTGCCAGCAGCCTAACTCCGGGACCGGGGACTGAAGCTTTCTTT. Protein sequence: CASSLTPGPGTEAFF.